One sample yielded the 30 T cell receptor beta chains listed below, sequenced in a study of radiation and T cells in renal cell carcinoma. The repertoire was sequenced with immunoSEQ multiplex PCR; TCRdb's copy has only in-frame clones and lacks some. The sample contains 50,000 to 70,000 clones, over 60% of which appear only once. As for time point: blood 4 weeks post-SBRT, at nephrectomy. Noted treatment: 15 Gy SBRT to primary tumor, nephrectomy 4 weeks later. This material consisted of blood, taken from a patient whose treatment included radiotherapy and nephrectomy. The receptors shown here come from a man aged 55 to 69 with renal cell carcinoma.

The CDR3 region is CASSARQGSYEQYV. CDR3 nucleotide sequence: TGTGCCAGCAGCGCAAGACAGGGGTCATACGAGCAGTACGTC. The rearrangement joins TRBV11-3 to TRBJ2-7; TRBD1 agrees at 8 bases. V trimming: 5 bases; J trimming: 4 bases; junction bases outside the gene matches: 7. Germline V CDR1 and CDR2: SGHNT, YENEEA. The CDR3 length is 14 residues.

This clone was seen more than once but under ten times. The chain combines TRBV30 with TRBJ1-4; 8 bases map to TRBD1. CDR1 GTSNPN and CDR2 SVGIG come from the germline V gene (reference sequence). The CDR3 has 13 amino acids. The junction had 4 bases not matched to a gene; V was cut back by 5 bases and J by 5 bases. DNA of the CDR3: TGTGCCTGGGGACAGGGACTAAATGAAAAACTGTTTTTT. Translation gives CAWGQGLNEKLFF.

The J gene is TRBJ2-3, the V gene TRBV21-1; TRBD2 was called by the table and not checked on the DNA. TRBV21-1 is described as a pseudogene. This CDR3 spans 16 amino acids. The chain's CDR3 is CASRLPSGGAADTQYF. The CDR3 bases are TGTGCCAGCAGACTTCCTAGCGGGGGGGCCGCAGATACGCAGTATTTT.

This chain connects TRBV5-8 to TRBJ1-4; the D gene is possibly TRBD1 (6 bases). Germline-derived CDR1 and CDR2 are SGHTS and YDEGEE. The CDR3 sequence is 17 residues long. The V end lost 4 bases, the J end lost 0 bases, and 16 bases lay between the germline ends. CDR3 DNA sequence: TGTGCCAGCAGCCCGGGGACACTCGTTGCAACTAATGAAAAACTGTTTTTT. Protein sequence: CASSPGTLVATNEKLFF.

V and J are TRBV5-8 and TRBJ1-1; tentatively, D is TRBD1 (5 bases). Germline CDR1 reads SGHTS; CDR2 reads YDEGEE. V lost 4 bases and J lost 2, with 12 bases in between. The CDR3 totals 14 residues. The CDR3 is CASSDGHSNTEAFF. CDR3 DNA: TGTGCCAGCAGCGACGGACATTCCAACACTGAAGCTTTCTTT.

The V and J genes are TRBV2 and TRBJ2-7; 10 bases fit TRBD2. Germline trimming cut 11 bases from V and 2 bases from J; bases unmatched to any gene: 6. The germline CDR1 and CDR2 sequences are SNHLY and FYNNEI. CDR3 length equals 13 residues. This CDR3 reads CAGVAGGTYEQYF. DNA for the CDR3: TGTGCCGGGGTAGCGGGGGGTACCTACGAGCAGTACTTC.

DNA for the CDR3: TGTGCCCTGAGACAGGGGGTTAGCACAGATACGCAGTATTTT. The encoded protein is CALRQGVSTDTQYF. The chain recombines TRBV6-1 with TRBJ2-3, with TRBD1 matching 9 bases. Looked up from germline, CDR1 is MNHNS and CDR2 is SASEGT. V was pared by 11 bases and J by 0 bases, with 6 bases of the junction left unmatched. CDR3 length: 14 residues.

V and J are TRBV5-1 and TRBJ2-5; 8 nucleotides agree with TRBD1. From germline, CDR1 is SGHRS and CDR2 YFSETQ. J lost 4 bases, V lost 4 bases, and 6 bases had no gene match. CDR3 length: 14 amino acids. The CDR3 is CASSPTGAGETQYF. CDR3 bases: TGCGCCAGCAGCCCGACAGGGGCGGGAGAGACCCAGTACTTC.

The V gene is TRBV5-6, the J gene TRBJ2-5; the match to TRBD2 covers 7 bases. Germline-derived CDR1 and CDR2 are SGHDT and YYEEEE. This CDR3 has 15 amino acids. V lost 0 bases and J lost 2; bases outside the gene matches: 4. The CDR3 DNA follows: TGTGCCAGCAGCTTGGTGCTAGCGGTTCAAGAGACCCAGTACTTC. The encoded protein is CASSLVLAVQETQYF. Drawing the rest from reference TRBV5-6 and TRBJ2-5, the complete variable domain is DAGVTQSPTHLIKTRGQQVTLRCSPKSGHDTVSWYQQALGQGPQFIFQYYEEEERQRGNFPDRFSGHQFPNYSSELNVNALLLGDSALYLCASSLVLAVQETQYFGPGTRLLVL.

The V gene is TRBV6-1, the J gene TRBJ2-5; TRBD2 agrees at 7 bases. With 6 bases clipped from V and 6 bases from J, the junction kept 13 bases outside the gene matches. The germline V gene encodes CDR1 MNHNS and CDR2 SASEGT. This CDR3 has 15 residues. The CDR3 DNA reads TGTGCCAGCAGAGATTGGACTAGAGGGGAGAAGACCCAGTACTTC. This encodes CASRDWTRGEKTQYF.

CDR3 coding DNA: TGTGCCAGTAGTATTCGTAAAGCAGGGGCTGGCACAGATACGCAGTATTTT. Translating it yields CASSIRKAGAGTDTQYF. The rearrangement links TRBV19 to TRBJ2-3, with a possible D match to TRBD1 (6 bases). The V and J ends lost 3 bases and 1 base respectively, with 17 bases between them. The germline gives CDR1 LNHDA, CDR2 SQIVND (reference sequence). This CDR3 contains 17 residues. Supplemented by reference TRBV19 and TRBJ2-3, the full variable domain reads DGGITQSPKYLFRKEGQNVTLSCEQNLNHDAMYWYRQDPGQGLRLIYYSQIVNDFQKGDIAEGYSVSREKKESFPLTVTSAQKNPTAFYLCASSIRKAGAGTDTQYFGPGTRLTVL.

The rearrangement uses TRBV6-6 and TRBJ1-2; 9 bases are a match to TRBD1. CDR3 length equals 14 residues. Per germline, CDR1 MNHNY and CDR2 SVGAGI (reference sequence). V lost 5 bases to trimming and J lost 4 bases; unmatched junction nucleotides: 5. The CDR3, as DNA: TGTGCCAGCAGTCCTGGACAGGGGACCTATGGCTACACCTTC. This translates into CASSPGQGTYGYTF.

The J gene is TRBJ1-5, the V gene TRBV7-9; 9 bases match TRBD1. Germline V gene lookup returns CDR1 SEHNR and CDR2 FQNEAQ (reference sequence). The CDR3 is made up of 16 amino acids. Trimming cost V 4 bases and J 3 bases; bases outside gene matches: 7. The CDR3 nucleotides are TGTGCCAGCAGCTCCGTTGGGACAGGGAACAATCAGCCCCAGCATTTT. Amino acid sequence: CASSSVGTGNNQPQHF.

This chain connects TRBV11-2 to TRBJ2-2, with 14 bases that match TRBD2. The CDR3 loop spans 19 amino acids. The V gene end was trimmed by 5 bases and the J gene end by 0 bases; junction bases not matched to a gene: 8. In germline, CDR1 is SGHAT, CDR2 FQNNGV. The CDR3 region has the DNA TGTGCCAGCAGCCCTAGGACTAGCGGGAGGACCTCGAACACCGGGGAGCTGTTTTTT. Its protein is CASSPRTSGRTSNTGELFF. Together with reference TRBV11-2 and TRBJ2-2, the CDR3 gives the full variable domain: EAGVAQSPRYKIIEKRQSVAFWCNPISGHATLYWYQQILGQGPKLLIQFQNNGVVDDSQLPKDRFSAERLKGVDSTLKIQPAKLEDSAVYLCASSPRTSGRTSNTGELFFGEGSRLTVL.

This sequence joins TRBV10-1 and TRBJ1-2; D uncertain. The V gene lost 5 bases and the J gene lost 8 bases, with 15 bases spanning the gap. The germline gives CDR1 WNHNN, CDR2 SYGVQD (reference sequence). This CDR3 is built from 13 residues. The CDR3 sequence: CASSRTPLVGYTF. CDR3 nucleotide sequence: TGCGCCAGCAGTCGTACCCCTCTAGTCGGCTACACCTTC.

CDR3 DNA sequence: TGTGCCACCAGCCACACTAGCCGGAGCTCCTACAATGAGCAGTTCTTC. Translating gives CATSHTSRSSYNEQFF. This chain uses TRBV15 with TRBJ2-1; D perhaps matches TRBD2 (6 bases). Germline V gene sequence: CDR1 LNHNV, CDR2 YYDKDF (reference sequence). V lost 5 bases to trimming and J lost 0 bases, with 14 bases between them. This CDR3 comprises 16 residues.

The chain joins TRBV20-1 to TRBJ2-1; D is ambiguous. V was pared by 3 bases and J by 9 bases, with 9 bases between. The CDR3 sequence is 11 residues long. Germline CDR1 DFQATT, CDR2 SNEGSKA (reference sequence). The CDR3 loop reads CSASSYGEQFF. The CDR3 DNA reads TGCAGTGCTAGTTCCTATGGTGAGCAGTTCTTC.

This sequence joins TRBV19 and TRBJ1-2; TRBD1 might be the D (5 bases). V was pared by 4 bases and J by 4 bases, with 13 bases between. Germline V lookup: CDR1 LNHDA, CDR2 SQIVND (reference sequence). The CDR3 length is 14 residues. CDR3 bases: TGTGCCAGTAGTACGCCGGGGCTTGGCTATGGCTACACCTTC. Protein product: CASSTPGLGYGYTF.

The chain recombines TRBV29-1 with TRBJ1-1, with a possible D match to TRBD1 (5 bases). The CDR3 extends over 14 amino acids. Germline V CDR1 and CDR2: SQVTM, ANQGSEA. The V gene lost 5 bases and the J gene lost 2 bases, with 15 bases spanning the gap. CDR3 nucleotide sequence: TGCAGCGTTACACGTGGGACCCTAAACACTGAAGCTTTCTTT. Translation gives CSVTRGTLNTEAFF.

V gene TRBV7-9 combines with J gene TRBJ2-3; a weak D match, TRBD1 (5 bases). CDR3 length: 15 residues. Trimming took off 1 base at V and 1 base at J, with 9 bases between the two ends. From germline, CDR1 is SEHNR and CDR2 FQNEAQ (reference sequence). The CDR3 protein is CASSLVGHRTDTQYF. The CDR3 region has the DNA TGTGCCAGCAGCTTAGTTGGACATCGCACAGATACGCAGTATTTT.

This chain links TRBV30 with TRBJ2-2, with 7 bases that match TRBD2. CDR3 size: 14 residues. Trimming removed 7 bases from V and 7 bases from J; junction bases left unmatched: 12. Germline values: CDR1 GTSNPN, CDR2 SVGIG (reference sequence). CDR3 nucleotides: TGTGCCTCAAGCCACGGACTAGGGTACGGGGAGCTGTTTTTT. It codes for CASSHGLGYGELFF. The full variable domain, completed using reference TRBV30 and TRBJ2-2, is SQTIHQWPATLVQPVGSPLSLECTVEGTSNPNLYWYRQAAGRGLQLLFYSVGIGQISSEVPQNLSASRPQDRQFILSSKKLLLSDSGFYLCASSHGLGYGELFFGEGSRLTVL.

The chain carries TRBV7-9 and TRBJ2-7; unclear D gene. CDR3 length: 14 residues. Trimming removed 3 bases at V and 7 bases at J, with 16 bases between. CDR1 and CDR2 (germline): SEHNR, FQNEAQ (reference sequence). DNA of the CDR3: TGTGCCAGCAGCTTCGGGTCAAAGAGATGGGAGCAGTACGTC. It translates to CASSFGSKRWEQYV.

The V and J genes are TRBV7-2 and TRBJ2-3; D may correspond to TRBD1 or TRBD2 (5 bases each). V was trimmed by 5 bases and J by 5 bases, leaving 20 bases between them. Germline V gives CDR1 SGHTA, CDR2 FQGNSA. This CDR3 region has 16 residues. Written as DNA, the CDR3 is TGTGCCAGCAGCCACCCCCCCGGCAGGGCGGGAGATACGCAGTATTTT. It yields the protein CASSHPPGRAGDTQYF.

The J gene is TRBJ1-2, the V gene TRBV4-1; tentative D call: TRBD1 (5 bases). V was trimmed by 0 bases and J by 3 bases, leaving 14 bases between them. The CDR3 sequence is 16 residues long. Germline loops: CDR1 MGHRA, CDR2 YSYEKL. In nucleotides, the CDR3 is TGCGCCAGCAGCCAAGATCCCCAGGGCGGCTACTATGGCTACACCTTC. Translating gives CASSQDPQGGYYGYTF.

The chain combines TRBV2 with TRBJ1-5, with D maybe TRBD1 (6 bases). This CDR3 is built from 15 residues. Germline V lookup: CDR1 SNHLY, CDR2 FYNNEI. Trimming removed 5 bases at V and 2 bases at J, with 13 bases between. The CDR3 protein is CASSLARGGNQPQHF. The CDR3, as DNA: TGTGCCAGCAGTCTTGCCAGGGGAGGCAATCAGCCCCAGCATTTT.

The J gene is TRBJ2-5, the V gene TRBV7-9; D perhaps matches TRBD1 (6 bases). With the DNA end fitting TRBJ2-7 better, the J assignment may be wrong. The CDR3 extends over 13 amino acids. Germline CDR1 reads SEHNR; CDR2 reads FQNEAQ (reference sequence). The CDR3 region has the DNA TGTGCCAGCAGCCCCAGACAGGACTACGAGCAGTACTTC. It specifies CASSPRQDYEQYF.

V usage is TRBV6-6 and J usage is TRBJ1-5, with D perhaps TRBD1 (6 bases). Germline V gene data show CDR1 as MNHNY and CDR2 as SVGAGI (reference sequence). CDR3 length: 13 amino acids. Deletions cut 6 bases from V and 8 bases from J, with 14 bases between. The CDR3 here is CASRTTGPEPQHF. DNA of the CDR3: TGTGCCAGCAGGACGACAGGTCCTGAGCCCCAGCATTTT.

This clone was recorded only once. The chain links TRBV11-2 to TRBJ1-6; no clear D gene. This CDR3 spans 16 amino acids. Trimming removed 1 base at V and 0 bases at J, with 7 bases between. CDR1 is SGHAT, CDR2 FQNNGV, per germline. CDR3 loop: CASSLVLSSYNSPLHF. In DNA form, the CDR3 reads TGTGCCAGCAGCTTAGTTTTGAGCTCCTATAATTCACCCCTCCACTTT.

The chain carries TRBV27 and TRBJ1-1, with D perhaps matching TRBD1 (5 bases). Trimming took off 0 bases at V and 5 bases at J, with 13 bases between the two ends. Germline V gene data show CDR1 as MNHEY and CDR2 as SMNVEV (reference sequence). The CDR3 has 15 residues. The CDR3 region has the DNA TGTGCCAGCAGTTTATCGTGGGGGGAGGGGACTGAAGCTTTCTTT. Translation gives CASSLSWGEGTEAFF.

This chain joins TRBV10-3 and TRBJ2-3; tentatively, D is TRBD2 (7 bases). The CDR3 loop spans 14 amino acids. CDR1 and CDR2 (germline): ENHRY, SYGVKD. V lost 7 bases and J lost 2, with 13 bases in between. CDR3 coding DNA: TGTGCCATCAATAGGGGGGGGTACACAGATACGCAGTATTTT. As protein: CAINRGGYTDTQYF.